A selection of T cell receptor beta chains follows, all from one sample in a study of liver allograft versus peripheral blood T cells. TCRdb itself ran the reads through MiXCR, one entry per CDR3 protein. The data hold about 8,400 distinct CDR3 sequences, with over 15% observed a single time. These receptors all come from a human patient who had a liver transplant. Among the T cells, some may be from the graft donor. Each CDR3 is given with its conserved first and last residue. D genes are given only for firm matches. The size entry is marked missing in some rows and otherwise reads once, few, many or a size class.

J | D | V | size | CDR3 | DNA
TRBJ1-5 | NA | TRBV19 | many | CASSIMGVSNQPQHF | TGTGCCAGTAGTATAATGGGGGTGAGCAATCAGCCCCAGCATTTT
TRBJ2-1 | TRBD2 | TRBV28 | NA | CASSSQAGGRNEQFF | TGTGCCAGCAGTTCTCAAGCGGGAGGGCGCAATGAGCAGTTCTTC
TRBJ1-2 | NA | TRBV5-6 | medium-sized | CASSSLEVGLGYTF | TGTGCCAGCAGCTCCCTGGAGGTGGGGCTTGGCTACACCTTC
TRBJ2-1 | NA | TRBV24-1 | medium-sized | CATSANLLGNNEQFF | TGTGCCACCAGTGCTAACCTTCTAGGAAACAATGAGCAGTTCTTC
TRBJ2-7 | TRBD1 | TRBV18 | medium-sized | CASSRGTGVLEQYF | TGTGCCAGCTCGCGGGGGACAGGGGTGTTGGAGCAGTACTTC
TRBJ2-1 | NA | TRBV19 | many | CASSILDYNEQFF | TGTGCCAGTAGTATTCTAGATTACAATGAGCAGTTCTTC
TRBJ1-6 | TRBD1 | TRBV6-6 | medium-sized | CASQPGQGAALHYSPLHF | TGTGCCAGCCAACCGGGACAGGGGGCCGCCCTCCATTATTCACCCCTCCACTTT
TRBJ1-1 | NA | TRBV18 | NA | CASSSGRTSHTEAFF | TGTGCCAGCTCATCTGGACGTACATCTCACACTGAAGCTTTCTTT
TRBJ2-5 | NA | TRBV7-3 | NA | CASSPRGGETQYF | TGTGCCAGCAGCCCCAGGGGCGGCGAGACCCAGTACTTC
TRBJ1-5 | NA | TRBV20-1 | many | CSARDSFNQPQHF | TGCAGTGCTAGAGATTCGTTTAATCAGCCCCAGCATTTT
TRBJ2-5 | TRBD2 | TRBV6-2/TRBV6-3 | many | CASSPSGRSQETQYF | TGTGCCAGCAGCCCTAGCGGGAGGTCCCAAGAGACCCAGTACTTC
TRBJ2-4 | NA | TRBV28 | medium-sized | CASSSTGTIKNIQYF | TGTGCCAGCAGCTCGACAGGGACTATCAAAAACATTCAGTACTTC
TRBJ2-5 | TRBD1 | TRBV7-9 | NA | CASSQGQAEQETQYF | TGTGCCAGCAGCCAAGGACAGGCCGAACAAGAGACCCAGTACTTC
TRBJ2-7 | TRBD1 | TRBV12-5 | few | CASGLAGTQGSYEQYF | TGTGCTAGTGGTTTGGCCGGTACACAGGGGTCCTACGAGCAGTACTTC
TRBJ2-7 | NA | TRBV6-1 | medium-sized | CASRTGTDLAEQYF | TGTGCCAGCCGAACCGGGACGGATTTAGCCGAGCAGTACTTC
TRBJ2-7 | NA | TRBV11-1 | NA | CASADPSGSSYEQYF | TGTGCCAGCGCCGACCCATCCGGGAGCTCCTACGAGCAGTACTTC
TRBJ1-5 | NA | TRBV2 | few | CASSDWTETNQPQHF | TGTGCCAGCAGTGATTGGACCGAGACTAATCAGCCCCAGCATTTT
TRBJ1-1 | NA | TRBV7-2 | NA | CASSLVYSQNTEAFF | TGTGCCAGCAGCTTAGTTTATAGTCAGAACACTGAAGCTTTCTTT
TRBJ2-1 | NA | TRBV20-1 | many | CSAAGDRGRGEYNEQFF | TGCAGTGCTGCCGGCGATCGGGGGCGGGGAGAATACAATGAGCAGTTCTTC
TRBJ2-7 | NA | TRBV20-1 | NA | CSAPGPLEQYF | TGCAGTGCTCCGGGACCCCTGGAGCAGTACTTC
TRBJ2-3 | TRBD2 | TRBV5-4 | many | CASTIGGTSPTDTQYF | TGTGCCAGCACCATTGGGGGGACTAGCCCCACAGATACGCAGTATTTT
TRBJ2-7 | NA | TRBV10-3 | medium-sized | CAISQGDYEQYF | TGTGCCATCAGTCAAGGGGACTACGAGCAGTACTTC
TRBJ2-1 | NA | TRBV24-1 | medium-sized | CATSDLRGGNEQFF | TGTGCCACCAGTGATTTGAGGGGGGGGAATGAGCAGTTCTTC
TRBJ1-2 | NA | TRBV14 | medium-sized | CASSQQTYSLIAF | TGTGCCAGCAGCCAACAAACTTACAGTCTCATCGCCTTC
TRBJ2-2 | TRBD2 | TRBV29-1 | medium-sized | CSVAALTSGRQGTGELFF | TGCAGCGTTGCGGCCTTGACTAGCGGGAGACAGGGCACCGGGGAGCTGTTTTTT
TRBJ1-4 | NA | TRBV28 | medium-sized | CASRPHAGEEKLFF | TGTGCCAGCAGACCCCACGCCGGGGAGGAAAAACTGTTTTTT
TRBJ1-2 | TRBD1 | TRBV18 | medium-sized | CASSPGQGYGYGYTF | TGTGCCAGCTCACCGGGACAGGGATATGGCTATGGCTACACCTTC
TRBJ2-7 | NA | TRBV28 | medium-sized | CASSWYEQYF | TGTGCCAGCAGTTGGTACGAGCAGTACTTC
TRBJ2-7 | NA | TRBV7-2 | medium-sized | CASSLRPYEQYF | TGTGCCAGCAGCTTAAGACCCTACGAGCAGTACTTC
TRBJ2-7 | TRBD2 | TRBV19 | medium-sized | CASSPLGGPGLAKGEQYF | TGTGCCAGTAGTCCCTTGGGAGGACCGGGACTAGCAAAGGGCGAGCAGTACTTC
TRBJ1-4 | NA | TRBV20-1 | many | CSTDGHSTNEKLFF | TGCAGTACTGACGGCCATTCAACTAATGAAAAACTGTTTTTT
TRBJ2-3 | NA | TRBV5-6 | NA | CASSPSPGVTDTQYF | TGTGCCAGCAGCCCGAGTCCGGGGGTTACAGATACGCAGTATTTT
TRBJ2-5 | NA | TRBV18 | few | CASSGGQETQYF | TGTGCCAGCTCAGGGGGCCAAGAGACCCAGTACTTC
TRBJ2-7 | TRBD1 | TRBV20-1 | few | CSAADRAYEQYF | TGCAGTGCTGCGGACAGGGCTTACGAGCAGTACTTC
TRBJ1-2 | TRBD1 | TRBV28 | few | CASSWTGGVYGYTF | TGTGCCAGCAGTTGGACAGGGGGCGTCTATGGCTACACCTTC
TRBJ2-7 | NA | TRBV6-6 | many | CASSPGTGSQQYF | TGTGCCAGCAGTCCCGGGACGGGGTCCCAGCAGTACTTC
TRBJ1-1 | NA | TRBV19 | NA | CASSIGGEVAEAFF | TGTGCCAGTAGTATAGGAGGGGAGGTGGCTGAAGCTTTCTTT
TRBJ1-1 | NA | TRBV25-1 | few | CASSEDRIKGEAFF | TGTGCCAGCAGTGAAGACCGAATAAAAGGTGAAGCTTTCTTT
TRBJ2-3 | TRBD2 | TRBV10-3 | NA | CAIRLGLAGGIDTQYF | TGTGCCATTAGGCTCGGACTAGCGGGGGGCATAGATACGCAGTATTTT
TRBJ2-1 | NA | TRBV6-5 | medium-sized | CASSRGKNEQFF | TGTGCCAGCAGCCGGGGCAAAAATGAGCAGTTCTTC
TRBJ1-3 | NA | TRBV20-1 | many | CSARDWGGSGNTIYF | TGCAGTGCTAGAGATTGGGGGGGCTCTGGAAACACCATATATTTT
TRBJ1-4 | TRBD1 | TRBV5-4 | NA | CASSSGQAENEKLFF | TGTGCCAGCAGCTCCGGACAGGCCGAAAATGAAAAACTGTTTTTT
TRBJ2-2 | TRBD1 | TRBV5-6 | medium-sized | CASSSLGTGGNTGELFF | TGTGCCAGCAGTTCTCTGGGGACAGGGGGCAACACCGGGGAGCTGTTTTTT
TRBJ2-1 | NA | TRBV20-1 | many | CSASGIIYNEQFF | TGCAGTGCTAGCGGGATTATCTACAATGAGCAGTTCTTC
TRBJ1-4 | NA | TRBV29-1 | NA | CSVVTFSNEKLFF | TGCAGCGTCGTGACCTTTTCTAATGAAAAACTGTTTTTT
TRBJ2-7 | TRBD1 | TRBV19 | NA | CASSIGAGGRYEQYF | TGTGCCAGTAGTATAGGGGCAGGGGGTCGCTACGAGCAGTACTTC